The entry below describes one T cell receptor beta chain. The TCR beta CDR3 regions underwent amplification using RNA transcripts as the source. A first-round RT-PCR of the TCR CDR3 used the HTBI primer set. TCRdb re-called the multiplex PCR reads with MiXCR, one entry per CDR3 protein. The sample contains 600,000 to 800,000 distinct CDR3 sequences, approximately 36% of which appear only once. This sample was included in a study of T cells in Graves' hyperthyroidism and ophthalmopathy. The length of the CDR3 is 13 residues. V trimming: 5 bases; J trimming: 4 bases; junction bases outside the gene matches: 2. Germline V gene sequence: CDR1 KGHDR, CDR2 SFDVKD.

The chain employs TRBV24-1 and TRBJ2-5; 8 bases align to TRBD1. The sequenced material came from blood. The clonotype comes from a woman between 35 and 50 years old with Graves' hyperthyroidism. In nucleotides, the CDR3 is TGTGCCACCAGTGGAGGGACAGGAGAGACCCAGTACTTC. This encodes CATSGGTGETQYF.